Detailed here is one T cell receptor (beta chain). The antigen remains undetermined. Using immunoSEQ multiplex PCR, the repertoire was profiled, and TCRdb retains in-frame clones only, with some absent. The table has 35,000 to 50,000 clones, approximately 88% seen once. The sample is drawn from a study of OX40 agonist ivuxolimab in advanced cancers. Study summary: Dose-escalation patients had hepatocellular carcinoma, melanoma, renal cell or head and neck cancer. Study conclusions and caveats: Near-lowest levels of clonal expansion characterized partial responders at 0.1-3.0 mg/kg.

Autoimmune disease history or systemic immunosuppression barred patients. Germline lookup yields CDR1 SGHNT and CDR2 YYREEE (reference sequence). This CDR3 contains 12 residues. V was shortened by 9 bases and J by 7 bases, with 13 bases between the two germline ends. The source material was CD4+ or CD8+ T cells sorted from blood, sampled in a trial of the OX40 agonist ivuxolimab. The chain carries TRBV5-4 and TRBJ1-4; D possibly corresponds to TRBD1 (5 bases). The source is an adult with an advanced solid tumor such as melanoma, head and neck, liver or kidney cancer. The CDR3 loop is CATRSGSEKLFF. DNA of the CDR3: TGTGCCACCAGGTCAGGGAGTGAAAAACTGTTTTTT.